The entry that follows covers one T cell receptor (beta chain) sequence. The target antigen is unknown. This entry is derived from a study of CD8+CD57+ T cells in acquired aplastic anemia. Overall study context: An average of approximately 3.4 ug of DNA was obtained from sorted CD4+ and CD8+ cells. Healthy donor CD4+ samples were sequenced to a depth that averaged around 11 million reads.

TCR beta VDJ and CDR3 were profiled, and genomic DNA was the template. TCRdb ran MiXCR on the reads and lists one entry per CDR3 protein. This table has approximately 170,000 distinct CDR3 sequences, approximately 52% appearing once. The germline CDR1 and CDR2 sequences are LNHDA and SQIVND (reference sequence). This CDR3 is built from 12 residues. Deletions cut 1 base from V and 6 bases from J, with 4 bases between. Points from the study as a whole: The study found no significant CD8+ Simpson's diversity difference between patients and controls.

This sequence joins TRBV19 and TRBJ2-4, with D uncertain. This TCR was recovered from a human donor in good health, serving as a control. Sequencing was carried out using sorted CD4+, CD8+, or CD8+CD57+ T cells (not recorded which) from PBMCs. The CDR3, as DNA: TGTGCCAGTAGTATAGGTCCAAACATTCAGTACTTC. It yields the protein CASSIGPNIQYF.